This is a list of T cell receptor beta chains from one sample in a study of T cells after somatic rescue of genetic block. The repertoire was sequenced with immunoSEQ multiplex PCR; TCRdb's copy has only in-frame clones and lacks some. Among 60,000 to 90,000 clones listed, approximately 91% were seen once. The source material was peripheral blood mononuclear cells (PBMCs). These receptors originate from a man in his thirties or forties. Both conserved end residues are part of each CDR3. D genes are given only for firm matches. Expanded clones get a size class; other rows say once, few or many, or leave the size out.

DNA,CDR3,V,size,D,J
TGTGCCAGCAGTTCAACCTCAGGGGGCCACACTGAAGCTTTCTTT,CASSSTSGGHTEAFF,TRBV6-5,.,TRBD1,TRBJ1-1
TGTGCCAGCAGCCAAGACATTGGGCAAAACACAGATACGCAGTATTTT,CASSQDIGQNTDTQYF,TRBV14,.,.,TRBJ2-3
TGCGCCAGCAGCCTTCCTGGAAACACCATATATTTT,CASSLPGNTIYF,TRBV4-1,.,.,TRBJ1-3
TGTGCCAGCAGGGCGACCGGGAGCTATAATTCACCCCTCCACTTT,CASRATGSYNSPLHF,TRBV6-5,.,.,TRBJ1-6
TGTGCCAGCAGTTCAACCCTAGCGGGAGGGCCAGTCGAGCAGTACTTC,CASSSTLAGGPVEQYF,TRBV28,.,TRBD2,TRBJ2-7
TGTGCCAGCAGCCCCTCAGCAGTGAACACCATATATTTT,CASSPSAVNTIYF,TRBV5-5,.,.,TRBJ1-3
TGTGCCAGCAGGCTGGGACTAGCGGGAGTCTACGAGCAGTACTTC,CASRLGLAGVYEQYF,TRBV28,.,TRBD2,TRBJ2-7
TGTGCCAGCAGCTTGGGGACAGAAGAGCAGTACTTC,CASSLGTEEQYF,TRBV7-9,.,TRBD1,TRBJ2-7
TGTGCCACCAGCAGAGACCCTCAGGGGGCGGGTGGCTACACCTTC,CATSRDPQGAGGYTF,TRBV15,.,TRBD1,TRBJ1-2
TGCGCCAGCAGCCCGGACAGCCTCAATCAGCCCCAGCATTTT,CASSPDSLNQPQHF,TRBV5-1,.,.,TRBJ1-5
TGTGCCAGCAGCGGGGGTCCTAGCATTACCTACGAGCAGTACTTC,CASSGGPSITYEQYF,TRBV5-4,.,.,TRBJ2-7
TGTGCCAGCAGCCCCACCGGAGGGGTCACTGAAGCTTTCTTT,CASSPTGGVTEAFF,TRBV7-2,.,.,TRBJ1-1
TGTGCCAGCAGTGAAGGGGCAGTCTATGGCTACACCTTC,CASSEGAVYGYTF,TRBV6-1,.,.,TRBJ1-2
TGTGCCAGCAAACCACAGGGGTTCGATGAGCAGTTCTTC,CASKPQGFDEQFF,TRBV6-6,.,TRBD1,TRBJ2-1
TGCAGCGTTGGACAGGGGGCAAGCGAGCAGTACTTC,CSVGQGASEQYF,TRBV29-1,.,TRBD1,TRBJ2-7
TGCGCCAGCAGCCAAGGGACTAGCGGTTGGGATGAGCAGTTCTTC,CASSQGTSGWDEQFF,TRBV4-1,.,TRBD2,TRBJ2-1
TGTGCCAGCAGTTACTCGCGGGGGGGTACAGATACGCAGTATTTT,CASSYSRGGTDTQYF,TRBV6-5,.,TRBD2,TRBJ2-3
TGTGCCAGCAGCGCCGGGACTAGCGGGTCCTACGAGCAGTACTTC,CASSAGTSGSYEQYF,TRBV11-2,.,TRBD2,TRBJ2-7
TGTGCCAGCAGTTTAAAAGCTAACTATGGCTACACCTTC,CASSLKANYGYTF,TRBV27,.,.,TRBJ1-2
TGTGCCAGCAGCGTAGGATCAAACAATGAGCAGTTCTTC,CASSVGSNNEQFF,TRBV9,.,.,TRBJ2-1
TGTGCCAGCTCACCACCGAGCGCCATCAGAGGCCAGTACTTC,CASSPPSAIRGQYF,TRBV18,many,.,TRBJ2-7
TGTGCCAGCAGCCAGGGGACAGGGGCGTACAATGAGCAGTTCTTC,CASSQGTGAYNEQFF,TRBV11-2,.,TRBD1,TRBJ2-1
TGTGCCAGCAGCAACCCTAGCGGGAGAAGGGGTTGCCAAGAGACCCAGTACTTC,CASSNPSGRRGCQETQYF,TRBV21-1,once,.,TRBJ2-5
TGTGCCAGCAGCTCACTAGCGGGGCCGTCAGATACGCAGTATTTT,CASSSLAGPSDTQYF,TRBV7-6,.,TRBD2,TRBJ2-3
TGTGCCAGCCTCGCTTCTGCCAAAAACATTCAGTACTTC,CASLASAKNIQYF,TRBV19,.,.,TRBJ2-4
TGTGCCAGGCCCTCCCGGTCCCCCTACGAGCAGTACTTC,CARPSRSPYEQYF,TRBV27,.,.,TRBJ2-7
TGTGCCAGCAGCTTATTCTTTAGTGAAGTTGGTCAGCCCCAGCATTTT,CASSLFFSEVGQPQHF,TRBV7-4,once,.,TRBJ1-5
TGTGCCAGCAGTTTCCGGGGGGGGTACGGCTACACCTTC,CASSFRGGYGYTF,TRBV28,.,.,TRBJ1-2
TGTGCCAGCAGCCAAGGGAGCTCTGGAAACACCATATATTTT,CASSQGSSGNTIYF,TRBV14,.,.,TRBJ1-3
TGTGCCAGCAGTTCCCAGGGGGCCGGGGAGCTGTTTTTT,CASSSQGAGELFF,TRBV5-4,few,TRBD1,TRBJ2-2
TGTGCCAGCAGTTACGGCTCGGACAGCAACACTGAAGCTTTCTTT,CASSYGSDSNTEAFF,TRBV6-5,.,.,TRBJ1-1
TGCGCCAGCAGCTTGCGTCAGTCCTACGAGCAGTACTTC,CASSLRQSYEQYF,TRBV5-1,.,.,TRBJ2-7
TGTGCCAGCAGCTTGGAATGGGCATACGAGCAGTACTTC,CASSLEWAYEQYF,TRBV5-6,.,.,TRBJ2-7
TGTGCCAGCAGCGTATCCCCCAACAAGGAGCAGTACTTC,CASSVSPNKEQYF,TRBV9,.,.,TRBJ2-7
TGTGCCAGCAGCTTAGAGGGAGCGGGGAGCTCCTACAATGAGCAGTTCTTC,CASSLEGAGSSYNEQFF,TRBV7-9,.,TRBD2,TRBJ2-1
TGTGCCAGCAGTACCAACAGGGGAACCACAGATACGCAGTATTTT,CASSTNRGTTDTQYF,TRBV2,.,TRBD1,TRBJ2-3
TGTGCCAGCAGCATTAGTCTGGACACTGAAGCTTTCTTT,CASSISLDTEAFF,TRBV11-2,.,.,TRBJ1-1
TGTGCCAGCAGCTTGAGTATCGACGGCACTGAAGCTTTCTTT,CASSLSIDGTEAFF,TRBV5-6,few,.,TRBJ1-1
TGTGCCAGCAGCTTCGGGATATCGGTGAAGGAGGATGGCTACACCTTC,CASSFGISVKEDGYTF,TRBV5-4,.,.,TRBJ1-2
TGTGCCAGCAGCTTAGTAGTAGGGGACTTGGGGCGGAACTCCTACGAGCAGTACTTC,CASSLVVGDLGRNSYEQYF,TRBV7-9,.,.,TRBJ2-7
TGTGCCAGCAGCGTCCGCAGCCTGGGGACCCAGTACTTC,CASSVRSLGTQYF,TRBV7-2,.,.,TRBJ2-5
TGTGCCAGCAGCTTCGAGACAGGGGTAGGAGAGACCCAGTACTTC,CASSFETGVGETQYF,TRBV7-6,.,TRBD1,TRBJ2-5
TGTGCCAGCAGTTTAACAACCACTAACAATGAGCAGTTCTTC,CASSLTTTNNEQFF,TRBV28,.,.,TRBJ2-1
TGTGCCAGCAGTGGATCGACAGGGAACACTGAAGCTTTCTTT,CASSGSTGNTEAFF,TRBV2,.,.,TRBJ1-1
TGTGCCAGTAGTATAGGTGGCCGATACTACAATGAGCAGTTCTTC,CASSIGGRYYNEQFF,TRBV19,.,.,TRBJ2-1
TGTGCCAGCAGAGCTTCTAGCGGGAGCATGGATGAGCAGTTCTTC,CASRASSGSMDEQFF,TRBV6-5,.,TRBD2,TRBJ2-1
TGTGCCAGTAGCGGGACAGCCAATCAGCCCCAGCATTTT,CASSGTANQPQHF,TRBV19,.,TRBD1,TRBJ1-5
TGCGCCAGCAGCCCCATTAGGGGCTCCTACGAGCAGTACTTC,CASSPIRGSYEQYF,TRBV4-1,.,.,TRBJ2-7
TGTGCCAGCAGCATGGGCCCCCAGAGTAATCAGCCCCAGCATTTT,CASSMGPQSNQPQHF,TRBV5-4,.,.,TRBJ1-5
TGTGCCAGTAGTACATTGGCAGATACTAACTATGGCTACACCTTC,CASSTLADTNYGYTF,TRBV19,.,.,TRBJ1-2
TGTGCCAGCAGCTTAGTTGGTGCGGACTTCACAGATACGCAGTATTTT,CASSLVGADFTDTQYF,TRBV11-3,.,.,TRBJ2-3